The present T cell receptor (beta chain) was sequenced within a study of blood T cell repertoires in COVID-19. Looking at the study overall: The samples span acute and convalescent COVID-19 from the United States, Italy and Spain.

Trimming shortened V by 0 bases and J by 4 bases, and 5 bases separated the two germline ends. The germline V gene encodes CDR1 SGHDT and CDR2 YYEEEE. CDR3 length: 13 residues. It was during active infection that Seattle patients were enrolled and then longitudinally followed. Remarks on this clone: The same CDR3 also results from other DNA sequences found in this sample.

The method was immunoSEQ multiplex PCR; TCRdb's version includes in-frame clones alone and lacks a portion of them. The data contain roughly 210,000 clones, around four fifths of them singletons. This chain joins TRBV5-6 and TRBJ1-5; no clear D. The sample taken for sequencing was peripheral blood. The source of this sequence is a woman of 80 years or more with COVID-19, enrolled during active disease. The CDR3 protein is CASSLAGNQPQHF. CDR3 DNA sequence: TGTGCCAGCAGCTTGGCGGGGAATCAGCCCCAGCATTTT. The complete variable domain, with remaining parts taken from reference TRBV5-6 and TRBJ1-5, reads DAGVTQSPTHLIKTRGQQVTLRCSPKSGHDTVSWYQQALGQGPQFIFQYYEEEERQRGNFPDRFSGHQFPNYSSELNVNALLLGDSALYLCASSLAGNQPQHFGDGTRLSIL.